The 16 T cell receptor beta chains below were found in one sample sequenced in a study of T cells in Graves' hyperthyroidism and ophthalmopathy. The investigators amplified TCR beta CDR3 regions from RNA transcripts. First-round RT-PCR targeting the TCR CDR3 was performed with the HTBI primer set. TCRdb re-analysed the multiplex PCR reads in MiXCR, keeping a single row per CDR3 protein. This sample has under 400,000 distinct CDR3 sequences, with 15% found just once. Sequenced material: blood. The source of these receptors is a woman aged 60 to 75 with Graves' ophthalmopathy.

The chain links TRBV6-1 to TRBJ2-2; D may correspond to TRBD1 or TRBD2 (5 bases each). The CDR3 has 14 residues. Germline CDR1 reads MNHNS; CDR2 reads SASEGT. Trimming removed 2 bases at V and 6 bases at J, with 10 bases between. The CDR3: CASSESLGPGELFF. CDR3 nucleotides: TGTGCCAGCAGTGAAAGTCTGGGACCCGGGGAGCTGTTTTTT.

There are a few counts of this clonotype. This chain uses TRBV5-1 with TRBJ2-5; 9 bases map to TRBD1. After removal of 6 bases from V and 2 bases from J, the junction contained 8 bases not matched to a gene. Germline V gene sequence: CDR1 SGHRS, CDR2 YFSETQ. The CDR3 sequence is 15 residues long. CDR3 residues: CASTSGTGRQETQYF. In DNA, the CDR3 is TGCGCCAGCACCTCCGGGACAGGGAGGCAAGAGACCCAGTACTTC.

Many counts were recorded for this clonotype. The V and J genes are TRBV11-2 and TRBJ2-3, with 7 bases matching TRBD1. J lost 0 bases, V lost 2 bases, and 2 bases had no gene match. CDR1 SGHAT and CDR2 FQNNGV come from the germline V gene. The CDR3 extends over 15 amino acids. The CDR3 bases are TGTGCCAGCAGCTTAACAGGGGCTAGCACAGATACGCAGTATTTT. This translates into CASSLTGASTDTQYF.

This clonotype was detected only a few times. CDR3 in amino acids: CASSVEGGVAQYF. The CDR3 region has the DNA TGTGCCAGCAGCGTAGAGGGCGGAGTAGCGCAGTATTTT. The chain employs TRBV9 and TRBJ2-3, with D unclear. The CDR3 extends over 13 amino acids. Between the trimmed V and J ends, which lost 0 bases and 10 bases, there was a span of 12 bases. Germline lookup yields CDR1 SGDLS and CDR2 YYNGEE.

This clonotype has more than one count but fewer than ten. The rearrangement uses TRBV29-1 and TRBJ2-3; the D gene is possibly TRBD2 (6 bases). There are 14 residues in the CDR3. Germline loops: CDR1 SQVTM, CDR2 ANQGSEA. V gave up 6 bases and J gave up 2 bases, with 15 bases separating them. As DNA, the CDR3 is TGCAGCGTGCGGGACCGGTCATCCACAGATACGCAGTATTTT. Translated: CSVRDRSSTDTQYF.

This clonotype was counted at least ten times. This chain joins TRBV5-1 and TRBJ1-1; a weak D match, TRBD1 (5 bases). Trimming took off 4 bases at V and 7 bases at J, with 14 bases between the two ends. CDR1 and CDR2 (germline): SGHRS, YFSETQ. CDR3 length equals 13 residues. The CDR3 region is CASSPGGGGEAFF. In nucleotides, the CDR3 is TGCGCCAGCAGCCCTGGGGGGGGTGGTGAAGCTTTCTTT.

This clonotype was seen ten or more times. The chain has TRBV4-2 and TRBJ2-5; TRBD2 might be the D (5 bases). CDR3 length: 12 amino acids. Trimming removed 1 base at V and 5 bases at J, with 5 bases between. Per germline, CDR1 LGHNA and CDR2 YNFKEQ. The CDR3 reads CASSQAGETQYF. DNA of the CDR3: TGTGCCAGCAGCCAAGCGGGGGAGACCCAGTACTTC.

This clonotype occurred many times. The chain is built from TRBV3-1 and TRBJ1-6; D is ambiguous. The CDR3 runs to 16 residues. V lost 4 bases and J lost 7, with 17 bases in between. From germline, CDR1 is LGHDT and CDR2 YNNKEL (reference sequence). CDR3 DNA: TGTGCCAGCAGCCTAGAGGGCGTTCCGGGAAATTCACCCCTCCACTTT. Protein product: CASSLEGVPGNSPLHF.

This clonotype was seen repeatedly, ten times or more. This chain links TRBV7-2 with TRBJ2-3, with 11 bases lining up with TRBD2. There are 17 residues in the CDR3. CDR1 is SGHTA, CDR2 FQGNSA, per germline. V gave up 1 base and J gave up 2 bases; unmatched junction bases: 5. The CDR3 DNA reads TGTGCCAGCAGCTTAGGACTAGCGGGGAGGAACACAGATACGCAGTATTTT. It codes for CASSLGLAGRNTDTQYF.

This clonotype was seen ten or more times. The J gene is TRBJ2-3, the V gene TRBV12-3 or TRBV12-4, with D possibly matching TRBD2 (5 bases). Trimming took off 4 bases at V and 1 base at J, with 15 bases between the two ends. This CDR3 region has 16 residues. The DNA of the CDR3 is TGTGCCAGCAGTTCCGCCGCTAGCAGACGCACAGATACGCAGTATTTT. It codes for CASSSAASRRTDTQYF.

This clonotype was detected a few times. The chain employs TRBV7-8 and TRBJ2-2, with D hard to call. This CDR3 spans 15 amino acids. Trimming cost V 1 base and J 5 bases, with 11 bases left between them. CDR1 is SGHVS, CDR2 FQNEAQ, per germline. The CDR3 reads CASSLGSTATGELFF. CDR3 bases: TGTGCCAGCAGCTTAGGATCGACCGCAACCGGGGAGCTGTTTTTT.

At least ten counts were recorded for this clonotype. This chain connects TRBV7-8 to TRBJ2-5; TRBD1 aligns across 8 bases. The CDR3 is 16 residues long. Per the germline V gene, CDR1 is SGHVS and CDR2 is FQNEAQ. V shed 4 bases, J shed 2 bases, and the junction held 9 bases outside the gene matches. Here the CDR3 reads CASSSQDRVEQETQYF. The CDR3, as DNA: TGTGCCAGCAGCTCTCAGGACAGGGTCGAACAAGAGACCCAGTACTTC.

Only a few counts were recorded for this clonotype. Compared with germline, one end of the junction differs, possibly owing to a read error. The chain employs TRBV12-3 or TRBV12-4 and TRBJ2-3; possibly TRBD2 for D (6 bases). This CDR3 is built from 15 residues. CDR3 protein: CASSFRRGSTDAQYF. The CDR3 coding sequence is TGTGCCAGCAGTTTCAGGCGGGGCAGCACAGATGCGCAGTATTTT.

The gene calls are TRBV25-1 and TRBJ2-5, with D tentatively TRBD2 (7 bases). Germline-derived CDR1 and CDR2 are MGHDK and SYGVNS. The ends were cut back, 6 bases at V and 4 bases at J, with 21 bases in the middle. CDR3 size: 16 residues. In DNA form, the CDR3 reads TGTGCCAGCAGGGGAGGCAGGGGAGGGGGTGTAGAGACCCAGTACTTC. Translating gives CASRGGRGGGVETQYF.

Details on this clonotype: With a much larger clone just one base away, this may be a read error. The CDR3 bases are TGTGCCAGCAGACGGGCAGGGGGCACTGAAGCTTTCTTT. Amino acids: CASRRAGGTEAFF. The V gene is TRBV7-8, the J gene TRBJ1-1; 7 bases are a match to TRBD1. The germline V gene encodes CDR1 SGHVS and CDR2 FQNEAQ. The CDR3 is made up of 13 amino acids. Trimming cost V 6 bases and J 4 bases; bases outside gene matches: 5.

CDR3 region: CASSLGASSTYEQYF. The CDR3, as DNA: TGTGCCAGCAGCTTGGGGGCCAGCTCGACCTACGAGCAGTACTTC. The chain couples TRBV5-5 to TRBJ2-7; D unresolved. Germline CDR1 SGHKS, CDR2 YYEKEE (reference sequence). CDR3 size: 15 residues. Trimming pared 0 bases from V and 2 bases from J, leaving 12 bases between.